These T cell receptor beta chains were read from a single sample in a study of glioma-infiltrating T cells. TCRdb fed the multiplex PCR reads into MiXCR, producing one record per CDR3 protein. Among 150,000 to 200,000 distinct CDR3 sequences listed, more than 35% were seen once. What was sequenced was glioma tissue, nonneoplastic brain tissue, or PBMCs (not recorded which). Every receptor here comes from a human donor with low-grade glioma or glioblastoma, undergoing nonglioma brain surgery, or in good health (not recorded which). Both conserved end residues are part of each CDR3. Fields, in order: D gene, clone size, V gene, J gene, CDR3 DNA, CDR3 protein. The D gene is left open where the match is weak. Part of the rows lack a size; the others show once, few, many or a class for expanded clones.

NA	NA	TRBV7-2	TRBJ2-1	TGTGCCAGCAGCCATTTTTTAGGGGGAGACACAGGGAATGAGCAGTTCTTC	CASSHFLGGDTGNEQFF
NA	few	TRBV29-1	TRBJ2-1	TGCAGCGTTGTAACATCGGCATCCTACAATGAGCAGTTCTTC	CSVVTSASYNEQFF
NA	NA	TRBV10-3	TRBJ1-2	TGTGCCATCAGTGAGGACGGCTACGGATATGGATACACCTTC	CAISEDGYGYGYTF
TRBD2	NA	TRBV20-1	TRBJ2-7	TGCAGTGCGAAATTAGCGGGAGGGCCATCCTACGAGAAGTACTTC	CSAKLAGGPSYEKYF
NA	NA	TRBV27	TRBJ2-3	NA	CASSFGEGRISDTQYF
TRBD2	many	TRBV28	TRBJ2-3	TGTGCCAGCAGTTTAGGGGCTAGCGGGAGTAGCACAGATACGCAGTATTTT	CASSLGASGSSTDTQYF
NA	few	TRBV5-1	TRBJ1-4	TGCGCCAGCAGAAGGGGAACTAATGAAAAACTGTTTTTT	CASRRGTNEKLFF
NA	many	TRBV28	TRBJ1-5	TGTGCCAGCCGCAGGGCAAATCAGCCCCAGCATTTT	CASRRANQPQHF
NA	many	TRBV7-9	TRBJ1-1	TGTGCCAGCAGCTCATACAGGGAAGAGAACACTGAAGCTTTCTTT	CASSSYREENTEAFF
NA	many	TRBV28	TRBJ1-1	TGTGCCAGCAAATCGAGAGCCGGTGTAGGGAACACTGAAGCTTTCTTT	CASKSRAGVGNTEAFF
NA	NA	TRBV7-6	TRBJ2-5	TGTGCCAGCAGCTTAGGAACGGCCCAGGGGTTAGGGACCCAGTACTTC	CASSLGTAQGLGTQYF
NA	many	TRBV2	TRBJ2-5	TGTGCCAGCAGCTATGACGGGGAGACCCAGTACTTC	CASSYDGETQYF
TRBD1	NA	TRBV28	TRBJ2-7	TGTCCCAGCAGTCTTGAAAAGGGGGCGCGGGTGTCTTACGAGCAGTACTTC	CPSSLEKGARVSYEQYF
NA	NA	TRBV7-9	TRBJ2-7	TGTGCCAGCAGCTTAGTGGGCGGAGACGGCGAGCAGTACTTC	CASSLVGGDGEQYF
NA	many	TRBV6-1	TRBJ2-1	TGTGCCAGCAGTGAAGCGGGTAGTTCCCGCAATGAGCAGTTCTTC	CASSEAGSSRNEQFF
TRBD1	NA	TRBV4-1	TRBJ2-7	TGCGCCAGCAGAAAAATCGGACAGGGAGCCTACGAGCAGTACTTC	CASRKIGQGAYEQYF
TRBD2	NA	TRBV12-3/TRBV12-4	TRBJ2-1	TGTGCCAGCAGCGCTAGCGGTATGTCCTACAATGAGCAGTTCTTC	CASSASGMSYNEQFF
NA	many	TRBV7-2	TRBJ2-1	TGTGCCAGCAGCCCAGGTTGGGGCAATGAGCAGTTCTTC	CASSPGWGNEQFF
TRBD1	few	TRBV5-5	TRBJ1-1	TGTGCCAGCAGCCTATGGACAGGGGGCACTGAAGCTTTCTTT	CASSLWTGGTEAFF
NA	many	TRBV6-1	TRBJ2-7	TGTGCCAGCAGCCTCACGGACAGAATCTACGAGCAGTACTTC	CASSLTDRIYEQYF
NA	few	TRBV12-3/TRBV12-4	TRBJ2-7	TGTGCCAGCAGTTTTGCGGGGGCCAACTACGAGCAGTACTTC	CASSFAGANYEQYF
NA	many	TRBV6-1	TRBJ1-2	TGTGCCAGCAGTTGGCAGGGTATAGCTAACTATGGCTACACCTTC	CASSWQGIANYGYTF
TRBD2	many	TRBV7-2	TRBJ2-1	TGTGCCAGCAGCTTAGGACTAGCGGATTACAATGAGCAGTTCTTC	CASSLGLADYNEQFF
TRBD2	NA	TRBV7-2	TRBJ2-1	TGTGCCAGCGGCTTATCACTAGCGGGGGTTAGTGAGCAGTTCTTC	CASGLSLAGVSEQFF
NA	NA	TRBV11-1	TRBJ2-7	TGTGCCAGCAGCTTTTCGGGACTCGGGGGCGAGCAGTACTTC	CASSFSGLGGEQYF
NA	many	TRBV28	TRBJ2-1	TGTGCCAGCACCAGTGCCAACGACGGCAATGAGCAGTTCTTC	CASTSANDGNEQFF
TRBD1	many	TRBV29-1	TRBJ2-3	TGCAGCGTCGGGACAGGGGGTGCAGATACGCAGTATTTT	CSVGTGGADTQYF
NA	many	TRBV7-2	TRBJ1-1	TGTGCCAGCAGCTTAACAACACGGACGGGAGGGACTGAAGCTTTCTTT	CASSLTTRTGGTEAFF
NA	many	TRBV3-1	TRBJ2-5	TGTGCCAGCAGCCAAGTGGACGGAGAGACCCAGTACTTC	CASSQVDGETQYF
NA	few	TRBV11-3	TRBJ2-7	TGTGCCAGCAGCCCTGTATCAACCTATGAGCAGTACTTC	CASSPVSTYEQYF
NA	many	TRBV18	TRBJ2-7	TGTGCCAGCTCACCACCGAGTCTAGAGCAGTACTTC	CASSPPSLEQYF
NA	NA	TRBV20-1	TRBJ2-7	TGCAGTTCTATGTGTTCCTACGAGCAGTACTTC	CSSMCSYEQYF
NA	NA	TRBV6-1	TRBJ1-5	TGTGCCAGCAGAACAGGGTCGCAGCCCCAAAATTTT	CASRTGSQPQNF
NA	NA	TRBV29-1	TRBJ1-5	TGCAGCGTTAACACAGGTAGCAATCAGCCCCAGCATTTT	CSVNTGSNQPQHF
NA	NA	TRBV2	TRBJ2-1	TGTGCCAGCAGTGAAGAACAACTTAATGAGGAGTTCTTC	CASSEEQLNEEFF
NA	NA	TRBV5-1	TRBJ2-7	TGCGCCAGCAGCTTGGATTACCAGGGAGGTCCCTACGAGCAGTACTTC	CASSLDYQGGPYEQYF
TRBD2	NA	TRBV4-1	TRBJ2-2	TGCGCCAGCAGCCCTCTAGCGGGTCGTGGCACCGGGGAGCTGTTTTTT	CASSPLAGRGTGELFF
TRBD2	NA	TRBV12-3/TRBV12-4	TRBJ2-1	TGTGCCAGCAGTGTATGGACTAGCGGGAGTGAAAATGAGCAGTTCTTC	CASSVWTSGSENEQFF
NA	NA	TRBV30	TRBJ2-7	TGTGCCTCTAAATCGGAGTCCTCCTACAATGAGCAGTACTTC	CASKSESSYNEQYF
NA	NA	TRBV3-1	TRBJ2-7	TGTGCCAGCAGCCAAGGGGTTAGTTATGGGGTCGAGCAGTACTTC	CASSQGVSYGVEQYF
NA	many	TRBV4-1	TRBJ2-7	TGCGCCAGCAGCCAAGATATGGGGGCCTACGAGCAGTACTTC	CASSQDMGAYEQYF
NA	few	TRBV5-1	TRBJ2-2	TGCGCCAGCAGCCGGGACGGATACACCGGGGAGCTGTTTTTT	CASSRDGYTGELFF
NA	many	TRBV20-1	TRBJ1-1	TGCAGTGCGCCCCTTGATCTGAACACTGAAGCTTTCTTT	CSAPLDLNTEAFF
TRBD1	NA	TRBV5-1	TRBJ1-1	TGCGCCAGCAGCACCGGGACAGAACACACTGAAGCTTTCTTT	CASSTGTEHTEAFF
NA	few	TRBV5-1	TRBJ1-2	TGCGCCAGCAGCTTAGACGGCCCGAACTATGGCTACACCTTC	CASSLDGPNYGYTF